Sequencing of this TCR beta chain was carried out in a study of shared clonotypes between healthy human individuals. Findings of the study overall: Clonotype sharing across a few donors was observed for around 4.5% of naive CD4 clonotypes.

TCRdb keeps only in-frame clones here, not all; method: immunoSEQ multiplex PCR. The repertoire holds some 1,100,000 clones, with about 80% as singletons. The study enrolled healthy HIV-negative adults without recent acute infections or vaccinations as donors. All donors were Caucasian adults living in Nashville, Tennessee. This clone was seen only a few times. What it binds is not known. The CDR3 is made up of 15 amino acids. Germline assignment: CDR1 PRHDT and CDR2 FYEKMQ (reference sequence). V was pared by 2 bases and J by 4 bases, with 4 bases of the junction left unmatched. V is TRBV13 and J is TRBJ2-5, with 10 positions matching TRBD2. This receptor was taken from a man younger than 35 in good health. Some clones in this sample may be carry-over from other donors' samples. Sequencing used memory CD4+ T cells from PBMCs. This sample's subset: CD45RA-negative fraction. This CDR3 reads CASSLTTSGIETQYF. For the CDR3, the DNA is TGTGCCAGCAGCTTAACCACTAGCGGGATAGAGACCCAGTACTTC.